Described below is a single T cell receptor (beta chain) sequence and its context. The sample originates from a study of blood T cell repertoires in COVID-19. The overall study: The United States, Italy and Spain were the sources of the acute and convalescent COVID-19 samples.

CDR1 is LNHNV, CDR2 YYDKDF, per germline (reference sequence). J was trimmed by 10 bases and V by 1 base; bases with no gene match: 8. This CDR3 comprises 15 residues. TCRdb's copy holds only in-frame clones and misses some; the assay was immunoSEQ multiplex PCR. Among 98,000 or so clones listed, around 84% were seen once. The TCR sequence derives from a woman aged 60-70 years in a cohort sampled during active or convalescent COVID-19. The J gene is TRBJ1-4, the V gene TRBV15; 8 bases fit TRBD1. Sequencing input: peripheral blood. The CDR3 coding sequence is TGTGCCACCAGCAGAGCTACCGGACAGGGCGGAAAACTGTTTTTT. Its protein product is CATSRATGQGGKLFF.